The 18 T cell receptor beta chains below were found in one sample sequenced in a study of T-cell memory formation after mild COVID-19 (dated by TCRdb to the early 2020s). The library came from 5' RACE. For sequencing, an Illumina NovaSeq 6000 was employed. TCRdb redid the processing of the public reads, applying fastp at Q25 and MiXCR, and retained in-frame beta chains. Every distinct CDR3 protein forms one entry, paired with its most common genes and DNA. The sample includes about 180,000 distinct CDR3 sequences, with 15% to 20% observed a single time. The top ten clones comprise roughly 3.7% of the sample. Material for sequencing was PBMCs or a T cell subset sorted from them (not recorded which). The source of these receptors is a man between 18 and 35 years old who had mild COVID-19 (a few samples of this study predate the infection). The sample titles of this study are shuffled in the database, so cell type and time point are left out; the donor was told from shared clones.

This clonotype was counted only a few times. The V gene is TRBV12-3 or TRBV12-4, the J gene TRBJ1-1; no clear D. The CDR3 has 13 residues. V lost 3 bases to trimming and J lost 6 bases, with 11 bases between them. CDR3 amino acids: CASSLAVFAEAFF. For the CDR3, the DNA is TGTGCCAGCAGTTTGGCGGTTTTCGCTGAAGCTTTCTTT.

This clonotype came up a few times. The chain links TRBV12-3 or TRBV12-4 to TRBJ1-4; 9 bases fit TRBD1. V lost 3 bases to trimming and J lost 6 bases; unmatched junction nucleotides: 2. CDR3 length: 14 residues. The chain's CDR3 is CASSLRTGDEKLFF. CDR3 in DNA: TGTGCCAGCAGTTTGAGGACAGGGGATGAAAAACTGTTTTTT.

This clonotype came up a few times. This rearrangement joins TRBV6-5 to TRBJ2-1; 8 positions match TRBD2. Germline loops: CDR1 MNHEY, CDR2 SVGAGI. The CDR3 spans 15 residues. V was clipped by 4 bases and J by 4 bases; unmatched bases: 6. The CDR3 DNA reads TGTGCCAGCAGTTTGAGGGCGGGGGGATACAATGAGCAGTTCTTC. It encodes CASSLRAGGYNEQFF.

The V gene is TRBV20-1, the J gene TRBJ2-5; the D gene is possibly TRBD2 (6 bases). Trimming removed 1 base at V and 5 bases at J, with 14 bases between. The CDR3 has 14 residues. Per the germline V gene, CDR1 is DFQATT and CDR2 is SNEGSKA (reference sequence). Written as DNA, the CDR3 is TGCAGTGCTAGAGTTACCGGGAGTACTGAGACCCAGTACTTC. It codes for CSARVTGSTETQYF.

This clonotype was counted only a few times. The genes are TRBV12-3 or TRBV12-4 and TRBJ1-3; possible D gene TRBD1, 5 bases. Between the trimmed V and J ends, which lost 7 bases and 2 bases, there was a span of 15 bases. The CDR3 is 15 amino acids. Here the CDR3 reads CASNSSPGTGNTIYF. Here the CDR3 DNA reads TGTGCCAGCAATAGCTCGCCAGGGACTGGAAACACCATATATTTT.

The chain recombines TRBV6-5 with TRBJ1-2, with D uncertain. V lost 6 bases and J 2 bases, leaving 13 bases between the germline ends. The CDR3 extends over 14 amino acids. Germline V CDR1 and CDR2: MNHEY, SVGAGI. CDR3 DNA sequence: TGTGCCAGCAGCCGATCCGGGAAAAACTATGGCTACACCTTC. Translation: CASSRSGKNYGYTF.

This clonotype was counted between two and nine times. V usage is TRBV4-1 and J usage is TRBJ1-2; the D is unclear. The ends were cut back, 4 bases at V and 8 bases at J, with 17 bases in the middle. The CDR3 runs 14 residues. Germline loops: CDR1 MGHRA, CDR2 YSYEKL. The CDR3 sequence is CASSRPGEVRGYTF. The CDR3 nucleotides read TGCGCCAGCAGCCGGCCCGGGGAGGTGCGCGGCTACACCTTC.

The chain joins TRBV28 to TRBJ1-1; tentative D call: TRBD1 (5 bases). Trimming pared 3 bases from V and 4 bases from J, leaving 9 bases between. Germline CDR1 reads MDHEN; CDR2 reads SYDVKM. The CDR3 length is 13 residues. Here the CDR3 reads CASSLSGSTEAFF. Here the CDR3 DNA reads TGTGCCAGCAGTTTGTCAGGGTCCACTGAAGCTTTCTTT.

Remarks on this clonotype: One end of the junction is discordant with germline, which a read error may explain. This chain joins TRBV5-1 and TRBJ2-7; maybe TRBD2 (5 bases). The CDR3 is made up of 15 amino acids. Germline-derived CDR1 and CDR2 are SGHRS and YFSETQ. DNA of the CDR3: TGCGCCAGCAGCTTGGGGGAGCAACCTGTGTACGAGAAGTACTTC. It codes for CASSLGEQPVYEKYF. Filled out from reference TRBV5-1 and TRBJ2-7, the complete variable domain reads KAGVTQTPRYLIKTRGQQVTLSCSPISGHRSVSWYQQTPGQGLQFLFEYFSETQRNKGNFPGRFSGRQFSNSRSEMNVSTLELGDSALYLCASSLGEQPVYEKYFGPGTRLTVT.

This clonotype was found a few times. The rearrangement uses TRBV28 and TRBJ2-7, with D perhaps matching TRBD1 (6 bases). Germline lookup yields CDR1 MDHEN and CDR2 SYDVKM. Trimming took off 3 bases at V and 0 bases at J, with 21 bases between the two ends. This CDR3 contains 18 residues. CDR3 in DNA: TGTGCCAGCAGTTTCCAGCGGACAGCCTTTTTAAGCTCCTACGAGCAGTACGTC. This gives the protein CASSFQRTAFLSSYEQYV.

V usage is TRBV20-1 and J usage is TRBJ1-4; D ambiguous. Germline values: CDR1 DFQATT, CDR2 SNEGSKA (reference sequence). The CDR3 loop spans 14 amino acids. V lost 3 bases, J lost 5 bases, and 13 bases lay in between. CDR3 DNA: TGCAGTGCTAGGCTGCGGGGTAGGAATGAAAAACTGTTTTTT. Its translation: CSARLRGRNEKLFF.

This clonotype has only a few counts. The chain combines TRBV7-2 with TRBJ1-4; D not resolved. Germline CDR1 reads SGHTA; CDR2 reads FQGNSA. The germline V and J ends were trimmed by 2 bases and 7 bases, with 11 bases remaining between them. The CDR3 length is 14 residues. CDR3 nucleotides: TGTGCCAGCAGCTTAAATGGGCCAGGTGAAAAACTGTTTTTT. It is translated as CASSLNGPGEKLFF.

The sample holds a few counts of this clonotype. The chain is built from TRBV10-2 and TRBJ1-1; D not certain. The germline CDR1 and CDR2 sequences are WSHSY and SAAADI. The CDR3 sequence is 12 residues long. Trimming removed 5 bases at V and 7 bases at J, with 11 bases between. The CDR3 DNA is TGCGCCAGCAGTTCTCAGGCCCTTGAAGCTTTCTTT. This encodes CASSSQALEAFF.

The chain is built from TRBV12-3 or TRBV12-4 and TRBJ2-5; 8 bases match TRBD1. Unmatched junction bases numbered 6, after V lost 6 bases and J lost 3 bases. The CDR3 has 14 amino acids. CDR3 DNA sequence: TGTGCCAGCAGGACAGGGGTTGGGAAAGAGACCCAGTACTTC. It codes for CASRTGVGKETQYF.

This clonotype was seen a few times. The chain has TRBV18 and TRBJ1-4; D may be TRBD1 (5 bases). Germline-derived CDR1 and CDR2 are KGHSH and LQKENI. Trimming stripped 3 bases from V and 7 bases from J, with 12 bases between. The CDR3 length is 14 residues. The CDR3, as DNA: TGTGCCAGCTCACCCCGGGCAGGGACTGAAAAACTGTTTTTT. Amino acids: CASSPRAGTEKLFF.

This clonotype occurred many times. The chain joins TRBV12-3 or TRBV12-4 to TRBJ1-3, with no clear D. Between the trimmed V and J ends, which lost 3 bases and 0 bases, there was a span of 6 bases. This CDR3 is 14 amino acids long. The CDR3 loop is CASSLVNSGNTIYF. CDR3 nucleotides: TGTGCCAGCAGTTTGGTGAACTCTGGAAACACCATATATTTT.

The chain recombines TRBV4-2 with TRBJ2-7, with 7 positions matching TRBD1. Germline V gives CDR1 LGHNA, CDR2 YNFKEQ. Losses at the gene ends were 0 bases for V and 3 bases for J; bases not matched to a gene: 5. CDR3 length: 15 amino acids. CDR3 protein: CASSQDRSGGYEQYF. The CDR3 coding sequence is TGTGCCAGCAGCCAAGATCGTTCAGGGGGCTACGAGCAGTACTTC.

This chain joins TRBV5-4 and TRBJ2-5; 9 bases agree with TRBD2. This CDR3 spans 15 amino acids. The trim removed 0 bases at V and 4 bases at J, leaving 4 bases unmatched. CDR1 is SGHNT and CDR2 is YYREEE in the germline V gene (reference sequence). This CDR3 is CASSLGRGGRETQYF. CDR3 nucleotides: TGTGCCAGCAGCTTGGGGCGGGGGGGGCGAGAGACCCAGTACTTC.